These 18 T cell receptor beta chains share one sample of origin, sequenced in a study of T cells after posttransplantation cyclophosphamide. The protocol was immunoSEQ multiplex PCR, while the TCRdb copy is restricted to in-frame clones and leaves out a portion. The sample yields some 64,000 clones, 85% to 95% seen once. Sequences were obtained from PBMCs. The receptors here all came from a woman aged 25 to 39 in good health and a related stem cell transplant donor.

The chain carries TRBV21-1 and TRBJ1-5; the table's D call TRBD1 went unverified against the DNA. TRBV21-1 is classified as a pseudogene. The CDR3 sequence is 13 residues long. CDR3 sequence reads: CASSKAGGQPQHF. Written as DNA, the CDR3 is TGTGCCAGCAGCAAAGCAGGGGGTCAGCCCCAGCATTTT.

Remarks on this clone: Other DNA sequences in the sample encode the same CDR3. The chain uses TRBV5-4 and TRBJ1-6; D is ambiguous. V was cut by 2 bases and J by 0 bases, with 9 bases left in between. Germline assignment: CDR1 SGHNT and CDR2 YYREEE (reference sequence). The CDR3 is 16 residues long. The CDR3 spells CASSLDGSSYNSPLHF. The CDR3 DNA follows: TGTGCCAGCAGCTTAGACGGTTCCTCCTATAATTCACCCCTCCACTTT. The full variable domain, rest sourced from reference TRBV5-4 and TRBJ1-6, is ETGVTQSPTHLIKTRGQQVTLRCSSQSGHNTVSWYQQALGQGPQFIFQYYREEENGRGNFPPRFSGLQFPNYSSELNVNALELDDSALYLCASSLDGSSYNSPLHFGNGTRLTVT.

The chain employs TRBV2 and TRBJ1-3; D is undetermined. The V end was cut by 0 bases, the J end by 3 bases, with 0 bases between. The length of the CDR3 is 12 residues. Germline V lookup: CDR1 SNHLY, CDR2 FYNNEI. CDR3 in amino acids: CASSEAGNTIYF. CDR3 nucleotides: TGTGCCAGCAGTGAAGCTGGAAACACCATATATTTT.

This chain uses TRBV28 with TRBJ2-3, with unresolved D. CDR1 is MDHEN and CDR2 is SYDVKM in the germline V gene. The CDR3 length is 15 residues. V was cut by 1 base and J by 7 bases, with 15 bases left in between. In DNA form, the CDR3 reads TGTGCCAGCAGTTTATTGGCTAGAAGCACGCATACGCAGTATTTT. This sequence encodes CASSLLARSTHTQYF.

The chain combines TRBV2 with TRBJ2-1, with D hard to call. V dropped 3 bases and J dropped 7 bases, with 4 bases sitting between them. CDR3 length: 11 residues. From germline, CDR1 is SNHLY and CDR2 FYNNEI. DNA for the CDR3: TGTGCCAGCAGTGAGTGGAATGAGCAGTTCTTC. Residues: CASSEWNEQFF.

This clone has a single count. The CDR3 nucleotides read TGTGCCAGCAGCTCCTTCCTTAGCGGGGGGCCCTACGAGCAGTACTTC. This encodes CASSSFLSGGPYEQYF. The rearrangement uses TRBV11-2 and TRBJ2-7, with 10 bases fitting TRBD2. V shed 4 bases, J shed 2 bases, and the junction held 8 bases outside the gene matches. The CDR3 runs 16 residues. Germline V CDR1 and CDR2: SGHAT, FQNNGV.

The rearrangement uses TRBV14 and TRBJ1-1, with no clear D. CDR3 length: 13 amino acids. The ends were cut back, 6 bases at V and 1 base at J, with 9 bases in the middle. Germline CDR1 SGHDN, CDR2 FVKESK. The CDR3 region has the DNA TGTGCCAGCAGGAGAAGCCCGAACACTGAAGCTTTCTTT. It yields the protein CASRRSPNTEAFF. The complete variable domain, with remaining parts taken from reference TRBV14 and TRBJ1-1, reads EAGVTQFPSHSVIEKGQTVTLRCDPISGHDNLYWYRRVMGKEIKFLLHFVKESKQDESGMPNNRFLAERTGGTYSTLKVQPAELEDSGVYFCASRRSPNTEAFFGQGTRLTVV.

The chain's CDR3 is CASSRTLAGSSGANVLTF. For the CDR3, the DNA is TGTGCCAGCAGCCGGACTCTGGCGGGGTCGTCTGGGGCCAACGTCCTGACTTTC. The chain uses TRBV4-2 and TRBJ2-6; D may be TRBD2 (6 bases). The germline CDR1 and CDR2 sequences are LGHNA and YNFKEQ. CDR3 size: 18 residues. Deletions cut 4 bases from V and 1 base from J, with 17 bases between.

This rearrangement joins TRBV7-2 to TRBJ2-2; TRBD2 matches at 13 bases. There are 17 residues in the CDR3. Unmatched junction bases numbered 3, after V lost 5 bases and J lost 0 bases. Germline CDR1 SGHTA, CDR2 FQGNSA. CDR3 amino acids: CASSRGLAGTNTGELFF. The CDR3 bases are TGTGCCAGCAGCAGGGGACTAGCGGGGACGAACACCGGGGAGCTGTTTTTT.

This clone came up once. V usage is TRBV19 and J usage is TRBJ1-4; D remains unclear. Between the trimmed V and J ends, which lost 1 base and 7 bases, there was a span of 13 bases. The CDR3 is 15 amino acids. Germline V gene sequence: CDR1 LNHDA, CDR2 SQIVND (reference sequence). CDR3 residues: CASSIVQTVGEKLFF. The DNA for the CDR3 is TGTGCCAGTAGTATAGTACAGACGGTTGGTGAAAAACTGTTTTTT.

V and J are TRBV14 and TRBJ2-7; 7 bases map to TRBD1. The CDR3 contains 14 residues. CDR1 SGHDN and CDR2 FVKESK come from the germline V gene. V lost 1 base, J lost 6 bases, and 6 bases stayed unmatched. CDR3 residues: CASSQGGGAREQYF. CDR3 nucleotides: TGTGCCAGCAGCCAAGGAGGGGGCGCACGCGAGCAGTACTTC.

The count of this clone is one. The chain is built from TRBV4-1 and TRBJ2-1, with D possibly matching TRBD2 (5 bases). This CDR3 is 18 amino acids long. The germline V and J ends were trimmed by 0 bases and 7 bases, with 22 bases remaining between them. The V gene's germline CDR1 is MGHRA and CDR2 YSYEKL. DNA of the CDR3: TGCGCCAGCAGCCAAGAGGAATCTGTGGCCGGGGTTAAAAATGAGCAGTTCTTC. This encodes CASSQEESVAGVKNEQFF.

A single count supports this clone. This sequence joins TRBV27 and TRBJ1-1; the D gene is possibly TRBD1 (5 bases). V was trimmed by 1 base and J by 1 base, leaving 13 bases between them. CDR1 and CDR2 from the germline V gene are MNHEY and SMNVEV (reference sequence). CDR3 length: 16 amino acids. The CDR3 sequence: CASSLYQGHKNTEAFF. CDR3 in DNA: TGTGCCAGCAGTTTATATCAGGGCCACAAGAACACTGAAGCTTTCTTT.

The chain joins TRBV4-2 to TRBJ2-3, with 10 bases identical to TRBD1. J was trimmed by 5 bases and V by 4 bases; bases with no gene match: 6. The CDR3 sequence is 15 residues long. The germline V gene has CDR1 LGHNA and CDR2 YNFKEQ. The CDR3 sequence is CASSPRQGAKDTQYF. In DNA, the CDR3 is TGTGCCAGCAGCCCCCGACAGGGGGCGAAAGATACGCAGTATTTT.

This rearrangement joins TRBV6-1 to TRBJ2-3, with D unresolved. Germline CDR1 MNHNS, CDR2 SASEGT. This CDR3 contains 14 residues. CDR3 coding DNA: TGTTCCGTTGAAGGCGGCTCTAGCACAGATACGCAGTATTTT. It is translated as CSVEGGSSTDTQYF.

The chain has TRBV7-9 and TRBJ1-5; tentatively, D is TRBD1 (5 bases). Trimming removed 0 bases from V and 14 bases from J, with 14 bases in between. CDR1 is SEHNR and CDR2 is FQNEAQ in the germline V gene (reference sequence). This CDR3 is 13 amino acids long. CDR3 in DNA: TGTGCCAGCAGCTTAGCGCCCACAGGAACAGAGCATTTT. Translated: CASSLAPTGTEHF.

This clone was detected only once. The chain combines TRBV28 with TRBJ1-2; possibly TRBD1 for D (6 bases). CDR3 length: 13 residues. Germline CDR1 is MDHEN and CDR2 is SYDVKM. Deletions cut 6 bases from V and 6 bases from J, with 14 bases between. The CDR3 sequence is CASSPLGANGYTF. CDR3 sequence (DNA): TGTGCCAGCAGCCCTCTGGGGGCGAATGGCTACACCTTC.

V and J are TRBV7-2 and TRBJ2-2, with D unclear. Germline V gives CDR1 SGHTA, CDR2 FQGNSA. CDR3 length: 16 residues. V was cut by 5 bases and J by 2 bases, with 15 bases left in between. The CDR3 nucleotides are TGTGCCAGCAGCCCCGGGCGGTGGGGTAACACCGGGGAGCTGTTTTTT. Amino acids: CASSPGRWGNTGELFF.